A single sample gave rise to the 10 T cell receptor beta chains below, sequenced in a study of cytomegalovirus exposure and HLA in healthy donors. The PCR used 60 Vbeta and 13 Jbeta primers. The protocol was immunoSEQ multiplex PCR, while the TCRdb copy is restricted to in-frame clones and leaves out a portion. The table lists some 130,000 clones, 75% to 90% of them singletons. The sample taken for sequencing was PBMCs. The receptors stem from a woman aged 40 to 50 in good health and CMV-seropositive.

The V gene is TRBV18, the J gene TRBJ1-1; 8 bases agree with TRBD1. Germline CDR1 and CDR2: KGHSH and LQKENI. The CDR3 has 14 amino acids. With V trimmed by 4 bases and J by 3 bases, 4 bases remained unmatched. The CDR3 DNA sequence: TGTGCCAGCTCACGAGGACAGGGAGACACTGAAGCTTTCTTT. Its protein is CASSRGQGDTEAFF.

This clone was counted a single time. The chain joins TRBV11-2 to TRBJ2-5; a possible D gene is TRBD2 (5 bases). Germline-derived CDR1 and CDR2 are SGHAT and FQNNGV. The CDR3 is 16 amino acids. V shed 1 base and J shed 1 base, with 13 bases lying between them. The CDR3 protein is CASSLVGNRLQETQYF. The CDR3 region has the DNA TGTGCCAGCAGCTTAGTCGGGAACAGACTCCAAGAGACCCAGTACTTC.

The CDR3 coding sequence is TGTGCCTGGAGTGTACTCCCCCCCGGCCGGGATTATGGCTACACCTTC. Translation: CAWSVLPPGRDYGYTF. V gene TRBV30 combines with J gene TRBJ1-2; no clear D. With 0 bases removed from V and 5 bases from J, the gap between germline ends came to 19 bases. The CDR3 consists of 16 residues. The germline CDR1 and CDR2 sequences are GTSNPN and SVGIG (reference sequence). The full variable domain, with the rest looked up from reference TRBV30 and TRBJ1-2, is SQTIHQWPATLVQPVGSPLSLECTVEGTSNPNLYWYRQAAGRGLQLLFYSVGIGQISSEVPQNLSASRPQDRQFILSSKKLLLSDSGFYLCAWSVLPPGRDYGYTFGSGTRLTVV.

A single count supports this clone. The V gene is TRBV9, the J gene TRBJ1-1; no clear D. The CDR3 totals 12 residues. Germline V gene data show CDR1 as SGDLS and CDR2 as YYNGEE. V was pared by 0 bases and J by 9 bases, with 9 bases between. CDR3 amino acids: CASSVGEGQAFF. Here the CDR3 DNA reads TGTGCCAGCAGCGTAGGGGAGGGCCAAGCTTTCTTT.

CDR3 protein: CASSIPASGYNEQFF. The CDR3 DNA follows: TGTGCCAGCAGTATACCAGCTAGCGGGTACAATGAGCAGTTCTTC. J is TRBJ2-1 and V is TRBV28; 8 nucleotides line up with TRBD2. V was clipped by 5 bases and J by 4 bases; unmatched bases: 7. The CDR3 length is 15 residues. Germline V gene sequence: CDR1 MDHEN, CDR2 SYDVKM.

This clone was found a few times. J is TRBJ2-7 and V is TRBV9; 7 bases are a match to TRBD2. CDR1 and CDR2 from the germline V gene are SGDLS and YYNGEE. This CDR3 has 14 amino acids. V lost 4 bases to trimming and J lost 1 base; unmatched junction nucleotides: 5. Here the CDR3 reads CASSLGLESYEQYF. Written as DNA, the CDR3 is TGTGCCAGCAGCCTCGGACTAGAATCCTACGAGCAGTACTTC.

This chain connects TRBV7-6 to TRBJ1-1; tentative D call: TRBD1 (5 bases). This CDR3 is 15 amino acids long. Trimming took off 5 bases at V and 0 bases at J, with 13 bases between the two ends. Germline lookup yields CDR1 SGHVS and CDR2 FNYEAQ. The CDR3 DNA reads as TGTGCCAGCAGCCCCAGGGTTTTGATGAACACTGAAGCTTTCTTT. Translated: CASSPRVLMNTEAFF.

The rearrangement links TRBV10-3 to TRBJ2-2, with 9 bases that match TRBD1. Trimming cost V 7 bases and J 7 bases; bases outside gene matches: 10. The CDR3 has 15 residues. Germline CDR1 ENHRY, CDR2 SYGVKD. CDR3: CAITPGTGSGGELFF. The CDR3 DNA sequence: TGTGCCATCACCCCCGGGACAGGGTCTGGCGGGGAGCTGTTTTTT.

This chain links TRBV9 with TRBJ2-1, with a tentative D call TRBD2 (6 bases). With 0 bases removed from V and 6 bases from J, the gap between germline ends came to 7 bases. The CDR3 sequence is 13 residues long. Germline CDR1 is SGDLS and CDR2 is YYNGEE. CDR3 region: CASSVVEGNEQFF. The CDR3 nucleotides are TGTGCCAGCAGCGTAGTGGAGGGCAATGAGCAGTTCTTC.

The genes are TRBV9 and TRBJ2-5, with TRBD1 identical over 10 bases. Per the germline V gene, CDR1 is SGDLS and CDR2 is YYNGEE. Trimming cost V 2 bases and J 4 bases; bases outside gene matches: 8. The CDR3 is made up of 16 amino acids. CDR3 nucleotides: TGTGCCAGCAGCGTTTCGACAGGGGGCGCGGGAGAGACCCAGTACTTC. Its translation is CASSVSTGGAGETQYF.